The next 19 T cell receptor beta chains were all read from a single sample in a study of CD8 T cells in ankylosing spondylitis. Points from the study as a whole: Ankylosing spondylitis blood appeared to carry a characteristic TCR beta motif of roughly 8 highly homologous variants.

One entry per CDR3 protein, called by TCRdb with MiXCR from the 5' RACE reads. The table has fewer than 550,000 distinct CDR3 sequences, approximately 5.3% seen once. Their antigens are not known. The sample consisted of blood, either unsorted or a sorted T cell fraction (not recorded which). The receptors derive from a male donor with ankylosing spondylitis.

This clonotype came up many times. V and J are TRBV6-5 and TRBJ1-6, with D unresolved. The CDR3 spans 16 residues. V lost 2 bases to trimming and J lost 3 bases, with 11 bases between them. Germline assignment: CDR1 MNHEY and CDR2 SVGAGI. The CDR3 nucleotides read TGTGCCAGCAGTTACCTCCCACGAGGCTATAATTCACCCCTCCACTTT. Its translation: CASSYLPRGYNSPLHF.

In regard to this clonotype: A much larger clone differs by one base, so this may be a read error. The V gene is TRBV4-1, the J gene TRBJ2-7; 8 nucleotides match TRBD1. V was pared by 2 bases and J by 6 bases, with 12 bases of the junction left unmatched. The CDR3 has 16 amino acids. Looked up from germline, CDR1 is MGHRA and CDR2 is YSYEKL. The CDR3: CASSQHRGTGFCEQYF. CDR3 in DNA: TGCGCCAGCAGCCAACACAGGGGGACGGGTTTCTGCGAGCAGTACTTC.

Ten or more counts support this clonotype. This sequence joins TRBV6-2 or TRBV6-3 and TRBJ2-1; 14 bases align to TRBD2. CDR1 is MNHEY and CDR2 is SVGEGT in the germline V gene. V lost 6 bases, J lost 7 bases, and 2 bases stayed unmatched. The CDR3 is 14 amino acids. CDR3 sequence (DNA): TGTGCCAGCAGCCGACTAGCGGGGGGGAATGAGCAGTTCTTC. It encodes CASSRLAGGNEQFF.

This clonotype occurred many times. This sequence joins TRBV10-3 and TRBJ2-5; 7 bases are a match to TRBD1. This CDR3 spans 13 amino acids. Germline CDR1 ENHRY, CDR2 SYGVKD. Losses at the gene ends were 6 bases for V and 3 bases for J; bases not matched to a gene: 4. The CDR3 here is CAISKDREETQYF. As DNA, the CDR3 is TGTGCCATCAGCAAAGACAGGGAAGAGACCCAGTACTTC.

This clonotype was observed many times. The chain recombines TRBV7-2 with TRBJ2-3; D not certain. Germline V gene sequence: CDR1 SGHTA, CDR2 FQGNSA. The CDR3 runs 14 residues. Trimming left V 5 bases short and J 4 bases short, with 13 bases between. The CDR3 loop is CASSLQPASDTQYF. CDR3 DNA: TGTGCCAGCAGCCTGCAACCGGCGTCAGATACGCAGTATTTT.

This clonotype was seen many times. The chain joins TRBV29-1 to TRBJ2-1; D perhaps matches TRBD2 (6 bases). Trimming took off 6 bases at V and 4 bases at J, with 13 bases between the two ends. The CDR3 is 13 residues long. Germline lookup yields CDR1 SQVTM and CDR2 ANQGSEA. Here the CDR3 reads CSVGPRGYNEQFF. In nucleotides, the CDR3 is TGCAGCGTCGGCCCCCGGGGGTACAATGAGCAGTTCTTC.

This clonotype showed up many times. V usage is TRBV9 and J usage is TRBJ2-7, with 14 nucleotides matching TRBD2. J was trimmed by 2 bases and V by 3 bases; bases with no gene match: 4. Germline CDR1 is SGDLS and CDR2 is YYNGEE. The CDR3 totals 16 residues. The CDR3 here is CASSAGLAGVPYEQYF. CDR3 nucleotides: TGTGCCAGCAGCGCGGGACTAGCGGGAGTTCCCTACGAGCAGTACTTC.

This clonotype was seen ten or more times. This chain uses TRBV5-1 with TRBJ2-1; weak D call: TRBD1 (7 bases). The CDR3 runs 15 residues. Deletions cut 4 bases from V and 2 bases from J, with 13 bases between. Germline CDR1 and CDR2: SGHRS and YFSETQ. For the CDR3, the DNA is TGCGCCAGCAGCGGAGGGACAGTCACCTACAATGAGCAGTTCTTC. It yields the protein CASSGGTVTYNEQFF.

This clonotype was recorded at least ten times. This chain's CDR3 is CASSAQPSSEQYF. The CDR3 coding sequence is TGTGCCAGCAGCGCCCAGCCGAGCTCAGAGCAGTACTTC. This chain uses TRBV9 with TRBJ2-7, with D unresolved. Germline-derived CDR1 and CDR2 are SGDLS and YYNGEE. Trimming took 3 bases from V and 7 from J, leaving 14 bases between them. CDR3 length: 13 amino acids.

There are many counts of this clonotype. The chain employs TRBV4-3 and TRBJ1-1; D is perhaps TRBD1 (6 bases). Germline V gives CDR1 LGHNA, CDR2 YSLEER. Trimming took off 1 base at V and 4 bases at J, with 13 bases between the two ends. This CDR3 is 15 amino acids long. CDR3 sequence reads: CASSQVQTGSTEAFF. Written as DNA, the CDR3 is TGCGCCAGCAGCCAAGTTCAGACAGGTTCCACTGAAGCTTTCTTT.

At least ten counts were recorded for this clonotype. This chain joins TRBV20-1 and TRBJ2-5; TRBD2 matches 9 bases. The V segment lost 1 base and the J segment 0 bases; nucleotides outside the gene matches: 15. Per germline, CDR1 DFQATT and CDR2 SNEGSKA (reference sequence). The CDR3 totals 19 residues. The CDR3 region is CSARGYFELVAGDQETQYF. In DNA form, the CDR3 reads TGCAGTGCTAGAGGATACTTTGAGTTGGTAGCGGGAGACCAAGAGACCCAGTACTTC.

This clonotype was counted ten times or more. The chain links TRBV5-1 to TRBJ2-7; D perhaps matches TRBD1 (6 bases). CDR1 and CDR2 from the germline V gene are SGHRS and YFSETQ. This CDR3 is 15 amino acids long. V was shortened by 1 base and J by 4 bases, with 15 bases between the two germline ends. This CDR3 is CASSLWAGATYEQYF. The CDR3, as DNA: TGCGCCAGCAGCTTGTGGGCAGGGGCGACTTACGAGCAGTACTTC. The entire variable domain, with the rest obtained from reference TRBV5-1 and TRBJ2-7, is as follows: KAGVTQTPRYLIKTRGQQVTLSCSPISGHRSVSWYQQTPGQGLQFLFEYFSETQRNKGNFPGRFSGRQFSNSRSEMNVSTLELGDSALYLCASSLWAGATYEQYFGPGTRLTVT.

J is TRBJ2-7 and V is TRBV7-2; D unresolved. Trimming stripped 0 bases from V and 12 bases from J, with 12 bases between. This CDR3 is built from 12 residues. Per germline, CDR1 SGHTA and CDR2 FQGNSA. The CDR3 bases are TGTGCCAGCAGCTTAGCGCTGAGGCCCCCGTACTTC. Translated, it gives CASSLALRPPYF. Variable domain in full (rest from reference TRBV7-2 and TRBJ2-7): GAGVSQSPSNKVTEKGKDVELRCDPISGHTALYWYRQSLGQGLEFLIYFQGNSAPDKSGLPSDRFSAERTGGSVSTLTIQRTQQEDSAVYLCASSLALRPPYFGPGTRLTVT.

This clonotype was recorded at least ten times. This chain links TRBV25-1 with TRBJ2-5; D possibly matches TRBD1 or TRBD2 (5 bases each). CDR1 is MGHDK and CDR2 is SYGVNS in the germline V gene. This CDR3 spans 15 amino acids. Trimming shortened V by 6 bases and J by 1 base, and 15 bases separated the two germline ends. CDR3 sequence reads: CASRDPGRFQETQYF. CDR3 nucleotide sequence: TGTGCCAGCAGGGATCCGGGACGTTTCCAAGAGACCCAGTACTTC.

This clonotype was counted many times. V usage is TRBV5-1 and J usage is TRBJ2-7; D unclear. Trimming left V 3 bases short and J 6 bases short, with 16 bases between. Per the germline V gene, CDR1 is SGHRS and CDR2 is YFSETQ. This CDR3 comprises 14 residues. The CDR3 loop is CASSYKGELGEQYF. CDR3 bases: TGCGCCAGCAGCTACAAGGGTGAATTGGGCGAGCAGTACTTC.

In its sample, this clonotype was seen a few times. This rearrangement joins TRBV11-2 to TRBJ1-1, with 7 bases that match TRBD1. This CDR3 is 13 amino acids long. Trimming took 3 bases from V and 7 from J; bases not matched to a gene: 5. From germline, CDR1 is SGHAT and CDR2 FQNNGV. CDR3 sequence reads: CASSFPTGFEAFF. The DNA of the CDR3 is TGTGCCAGCAGCTTCCCGACAGGGTTTGAAGCTTTCTTT.

This chain joins TRBV4-1 and TRBJ2-2; possibly TRBD1 or TRBD2 for D (5 bases each). The CDR3 extends over 16 amino acids. V was cut by 4 bases and J by 0 bases, with 12 bases left in between. Germline V CDR1 and CDR2: MGHRA, YSYEKL. This CDR3 is CASSPPGRSNTGELFF. The CDR3 nucleotides are TGCGCCAGCAGCCCCCCGGGGCGTTCGAACACCGGGGAGCTGTTTTTT.

This clonotype was seen more than once but under ten times. The genes are TRBV18 and TRBJ2-1, with 14 bases identical to TRBD2. V lost 5 bases to trimming and J lost 9 bases; unmatched junction nucleotides: 12. CDR1 is KGHSH, CDR2 LQKENI, per germline. The CDR3 is 17 amino acids. The CDR3 coding sequence is TGTGCCAGCTCATTAACAACGGGACTAGCGGGAGACCCTGAGCAGTTCTTC. This translates into CASSLTTGLAGDPEQFF.

This clonotype was counted many times. This chain connects TRBV10-3 to TRBJ2-5, with 7 bases identical to TRBD1. Germline-derived CDR1 and CDR2 are ENHRY and SYGVKD. The CDR3 has 13 residues. Unmatched junction bases numbered 5, after V lost 5 bases and J lost 5 bases. CDR3 sequence (DNA): TGTGCCATCAGTCCGGGACAGTTGGAGACCCAGTACTTC. Its translation is CAISPGQLETQYF.